These 27 T cell receptor beta chains came from one sample sequenced in a study of response to subunit inactivated influenza vaccine (dated by TCRdb to the late 2010s). Library creation used RT-PCR. The instrument given in TCRdb is Illumina HiSeq 2500. TCRdb reran the public reads through fastp at Q25 and MiXCR, keeping productive beta chains. Every CDR3 protein is listed once, alongside the most common genes and DNA of its rows. This sample holds almost 250,000 distinct CDR3 sequences; 10% to 15% were observed only once. Of the sample, approximately 8.3% is held by the ten largest clones. Here the sequenced sample was non-naive T cells sorted from PBMCs, taken 14 to 15 days before vaccination. The cell subset or site label of this sample denotes: memory T cell fraction. The source of these receptors is a man aged 45-60 years who received an inactivated influenza vaccine. Donor details come from another sample of the same person, matched by shared clones.

This clonotype has ten or more counts. The J gene is TRBJ2-1, the V gene TRBV2; D unresolved. V lost 3 bases and J lost 8, with 17 bases in between. The CDR3 consists of 15 residues. Per germline, CDR1 SNHLY and CDR2 FYNNEI. CDR3 residues: CASSDTAAASDEQFF. Written as DNA, the CDR3 is TGTGCCAGCAGTGATACCGCAGCCGCGTCGGATGAGCAGTTCTTC.

The V and J genes are TRBV19 and TRBJ2-4; 7 bases match TRBD1. J gave up 0 bases and V 6 bases, and 8 bases lay outside the gene matches. CDR1 LNHDA and CDR2 SQIVND come from the germline V gene (reference sequence). The CDR3 covers 16 residues. The CDR3 reads CASSKQGKGAKNIQYF. The CDR3 DNA follows: TGTGCCAGTAGCAAACAGGGGAAGGGAGCCAAAAACATTCAGTACTTC. Filled out from reference TRBV19 and TRBJ2-4, the complete variable domain reads DGGITQSPKYLFRKEGQNVTLSCEQNLNHDAMYWYRQDPGQGLRLIYYSQIVNDFQKGDIAEGYSVSREKKESFPLTVTSAQKNPTAFYLCASSKQGKGAKNIQYFGAGTRLSVL.

This clonotype has more than one count but fewer than ten. This chain joins TRBV7-2 and TRBJ2-5; TRBD2 matches 12 bases. The CDR3 extends over 14 amino acids. The junction had 5 bases not matched to a gene; V was cut back by 6 bases and J by 6 bases. Per the germline V gene, CDR1 is SGHTA and CDR2 is FQGNSA. The CDR3, as DNA: TGTGCCAGCAGACCGACTAGCGGGGGCAAGACCCAGTACTTC. Translating gives CASRPTSGGKTQYF.

The chain is built from TRBV27 and TRBJ2-4; D call uncertain. Trimming took off 6 bases at V and 6 bases at J, with 15 bases between the two ends. There are 14 residues in the CDR3. Germline CDR1 MNHEY, CDR2 SMNVEV (reference sequence). The DNA of the CDR3 is TGTGCCAGCAGCTCCGGGCTCGGCGTAAACATTCAGTACTTC. This translates into CASSSGLGVNIQYF.

This clonotype was seen a handful of times. The chain has TRBV6-5 and TRBJ1-6; the D gene is possibly TRBD1 (6 bases). CDR3 length: 18 amino acids. Between the trimmed V and J ends, which lost 2 bases and 0 bases, there was a span of 14 bases. CDR1 and CDR2 from the germline V gene are MNHEY and SVGAGI. This CDR3 reads CASSYGTWGPSYNSPLHF. CDR3 nucleotide sequence: TGTGCCAGCAGTTACGGGACTTGGGGGCCCTCCTATAATTCACCCCTCCACTTT.

This clonotype was recorded many times. The chain has TRBV4-2 and TRBJ2-7; D possibly corresponds to TRBD2 (5 bases). The CDR3 length is 16 residues. Per the germline V gene, CDR1 is LGHNA and CDR2 is YNFKEQ. Trimming left V 2 bases short and J 7 bases short, with 21 bases between. The CDR3 loop reads CASSQFGENPPGEQYF. Written as DNA, the CDR3 is TGTGCCAGCAGCCAATTCGGGGAGAACCCTCCGGGGGAGCAGTACTTC.

A few counts support this clonotype. CDR3 nucleotide sequence: TGCAGTGCTAGATTTCTTGGACAGTCCAATTCACCCCTCCACTTT. Its protein product is CSARFLGQSNSPLHF. The V call is TRBV20-1, the J call TRBJ1-6; TRBD1 might be the D (6 bases). Germline assignment: CDR1 DFQATT and CDR2 SNEGSKA (reference sequence). Trimming took 2 bases from V and 7 from J, leaving 15 bases between them. This CDR3 comprises 15 residues.

The CDR3 coding sequence is TGTGCCAGCAGTTCATACAGGGACAGGGCCCCCTACGAGCAGTACTTC. Translated: CASSSYRDRAPYEQYF. The rearrangement uses TRBV28 and TRBJ2-7; TRBD1 agrees at 9 bases. Trimming removed 4 bases from V and 2 bases from J; junction bases left unmatched: 9. Germline V gives CDR1 MDHEN, CDR2 SYDVKM. The CDR3 runs 16 residues.

Ten or more counts support this clonotype. V gene TRBV7-9 combines with J gene TRBJ1-2, with 9 bases aligning to TRBD1. This CDR3 comprises 15 residues. Germline CDR1 and CDR2: SEHNR and FQNEAQ (reference sequence). V was clipped by 6 bases and J by 2 bases; unmatched bases: 7. The DNA for the CDR3 is TGTGCCAGCAGGCTACCGGGACAGGGAAACTATGGCTACACCTTC. Translation gives CASRLPGQGNYGYTF.

This clonotype has ten or more counts. The chain uses TRBV20-1 and TRBJ2-1; 13 nucleotides match TRBD2. The CDR3 runs to 15 residues. Germline V gene sequence: CDR1 DFQATT, CDR2 SNEGSKA (reference sequence). V lost 0 bases and J lost 5; bases outside the gene matches: 1. The CDR3 sequence: CSARDGTSGNNEQFF. DNA of the CDR3: TGCAGTGCTAGAGACGGGACTAGCGGGAACAATGAGCAGTTCTTC.

The sample holds many counts of this clonotype. The rearrangement links TRBV6-2 or TRBV6-3 to TRBJ1-1, with TRBD1 as a possible D gene (5 bases). V was clipped by 2 bases and J by 4 bases, with 14 bases between them. This CDR3 region has 15 residues. The germline V gene has CDR1 MNHEY and CDR2 SVGEGT. The CDR3 nucleotides read TGTGCCAGCAGTTACGCCGGGCTTAGGGGCACTGAAGCTTTCTTT. This sequence encodes CASSYAGLRGTEAFF.

This clonotype was observed a few times. J is TRBJ2-7 and V is TRBV27; D not certain. Germline lookup yields CDR1 MNHEY and CDR2 SMNVEV (reference sequence). V was trimmed by 6 bases and J by 2 bases, leaving 14 bases between them. CDR3 size: 14 residues. This chain's CDR3 is CASSPTVRPYEQYF. The CDR3, as DNA: TGTGCCAGCAGCCCGACGGTTAGGCCCTACGAGCAGTACTTC.

This clonotype was detected ten times or more. This chain uses TRBV7-2 with TRBJ1-2; D is undetermined. The CDR3 is 16 residues long. The ends were cut back, 5 bases at V and 0 bases at J, with 16 bases in the middle. The germline gives CDR1 SGHTA, CDR2 FQGNSA. The CDR3 nucleotides read TGTGCCAGCAGCCTCCAACGGGTGGTATCTAACTATGGCTACACCTTC. Encoded protein: CASSLQRVVSNYGYTF.

The genes are TRBV10-3 and TRBJ2-7; 11 bases map to TRBD1. V lost 3 bases and J lost 2; bases outside the gene matches: 9. From germline, CDR1 is ENHRY and CDR2 SYGVKD. The CDR3 loop spans 17 amino acids. The CDR3 is CAISDRTGGPLAYEQYF. CDR3 sequence (DNA): TGTGCCATCAGTGACCGGACAGGGGGCCCCCTGGCCTACGAGCAGTACTTC.

The chain uses TRBV20-1 and TRBJ2-1, with 7 bases that match TRBD2. Germline CDR1 DFQATT, CDR2 SNEGSKA (reference sequence). With V trimmed by 3 bases and J by 5 bases, 1 base remained unmatched. The CDR3 extends over 12 amino acids. The DNA for the CDR3 is TGCAGTGCTAGCGGGAGGCACAATGAGCAGTTCTTC. Protein sequence: CSASGRHNEQFF.

This clonotype was detected many times. This chain links TRBV4-2 with TRBJ1-1; TRBD1 aligns across 10 bases. Trimming removed 2 bases from V and 5 bases from J; junction bases left unmatched: 5. This CDR3 has 15 amino acids. Germline lookup yields CDR1 LGHNA and CDR2 YNFKEQ. The CDR3 is CASSQRDRGATEAFF. Written as DNA, the CDR3 is TGTGCCAGCAGCCAAAGGGACAGGGGAGCTACTGAAGCTTTCTTT.

V is TRBV7-9 and J is TRBJ1-2; the D is unclear. CDR1 is SEHNR and CDR2 is FQNEAQ in the germline V gene (reference sequence). The CDR3 runs to 13 residues. The V and J ends lost 1 base and 8 bases respectively, with 11 bases between them. The CDR3 region is CASSLDFEGGYTF. CDR3 DNA: TGTGCCAGCAGCTTAGATTTCGAGGGAGGCTACACCTTC.

This chain connects TRBV15 to TRBJ2-6; 9 bases line up with TRBD1. Germline assignment: CDR1 LNHNV and CDR2 YYDKDF (reference sequence). The CDR3 is made up of 19 amino acids. The V and J ends lost 1 base and 0 bases, in that order; junction bases with no gene match: 7. The CDR3 loop is CATSRGSWTGVSGANVLTF. CDR3 bases: TGTGCCACCAGCAGAGGGTCTTGGACAGGGGTCTCTGGGGCCAACGTCCTGACTTTC.

The rearrangement joins TRBV10-3 to TRBJ2-7; TRBD1 matches at 9 bases. Germline values: CDR1 ENHRY, CDR2 SYGVKD. The CDR3 contains 16 residues. The trim removed 10 bases at V and 0 bases at J, leaving 13 bases unmatched. CDR3 in DNA: TGTGCCACTTGGGACAGGGCTGCCGGTTCCTCCTACGAGCAGTACTTC. This codes for CATWDRAAGSSYEQYF.

The CDR3 region is CASSNRQGVYTEAFF. The CDR3 DNA reads as TGTGCCAGTAGTAACAGACAGGGGGTTTACACTGAAGCTTTCTTT. The chain links TRBV19 to TRBJ1-1, with 9 bases aligning to TRBD1. There are 15 residues in the CDR3. Germline loops: CDR1 LNHDA, CDR2 SQIVND (reference sequence). Losses at the gene ends were 4 bases for V and 3 bases for J; bases not matched to a gene: 6.

As to this clonotype: A read error may account for a junction end that differs from germline. V and J are TRBV7-2 and TRBJ2-7; 10 bases map to TRBD2. The CDR3 is 16 residues long. From germline, CDR1 is SGHTA and CDR2 FQGNSA. The CDR3 reads CASSLPGLASSYEQYF. CDR3 nucleotides: TGTGCCAGCAGCTTACCGGGACTAGCGAGCTCCTATGAGCAGTACTTC.

This chain connects TRBV27 to TRBJ2-5; either TRBD1 or TRBD2 may fit D (5 bases each). Trimming left V 5 bases short and J 10 bases short, with 23 bases between. The CDR3 extends over 15 amino acids. CDR1 and CDR2 (germline): MNHEY, SMNVEV (reference sequence). The CDR3 is CASSPPGTLIGVQYF. The CDR3 nucleotides are TGTGCCAGCAGTCCCCCCGGGACCCTAATTGGGGTCCAGTACTTC.

Only a few counts were recorded for this clonotype. The J gene is TRBJ1-1, the V gene TRBV20-1; D ambiguous. Germline V gene data show CDR1 as DFQATT and CDR2 as SNEGSKA (reference sequence). V dropped 2 bases and J dropped 10 bases, with 20 bases sitting between them. The CDR3 is 14 amino acids. CDR3 bases: TGCAGTGCTAGACCTTTGGACCCGGCACTTGGAGCTTTCTTT. It is translated as CSARPLDPALGAFF.

This clonotype was seen a handful of times. The CDR3 DNA sequence: TGCAGTGCTCCAGGGAATTGGGAGACCCAGTACTTC. Encoded protein: CSAPGNWETQYF. The chain links TRBV20-1 to TRBJ2-5, with D possibly TRBD1 on 5 matching bases. This CDR3 spans 12 amino acids. Trimming removed 5 bases from V and 5 bases from J, with 12 bases in between. Germline-derived CDR1 and CDR2 are DFQATT and SNEGSKA (reference sequence).

This rearrangement joins TRBV10-3 to TRBJ2-1; D uncertain. The CDR3 extends over 14 amino acids. V shed 3 bases and J shed 5 bases, with 11 bases lying between them. CDR1 ENHRY and CDR2 SYGVKD come from the germline V gene. The DNA of the CDR3 is TGTGCCATCAGTGATGAACTACCAAACAATGAGCAGTTCTTC. Translated: CAISDELPNNEQFF.

This clonotype showed up many times. The chain uses TRBV5-1 and TRBJ2-5; 7 nucleotides line up with TRBD2. This CDR3 region has 16 residues. Losses at the gene ends were 0 bases for V and 5 bases for J; bases not matched to a gene: 10. Germline V gene sequence: CDR1 SGHRS, CDR2 YFSETQ. DNA for the CDR3: TGCGCCAGCAGCTTGGAGATTGGCGGGAGTATGGAGACCCAGTACTTC. Protein sequence: CASSLEIGGSMETQYF.

This clonotype occurred many times. The J gene is TRBJ2-3, the V gene TRBV3-1, with a weak D call TRBD2 (5 bases). The germline V gene encodes CDR1 LGHDT and CDR2 YNNKEL (reference sequence). Trimming shortened V by 5 bases and J by 0 bases, and 15 bases separated the two germline ends. The CDR3 contains 16 residues. The CDR3 DNA is TGTGCCAGCAGCTCCCCACGGGGTGCTAGCACAGATACGCAGTATTTT. Protein sequence: CASSSPRGASTDTQYF.